The 22 T cell receptor beta chains listed next were all sequenced from one sample in a study of blood T cells in healthy people across ages. Then a second PCR, running about 6 to 12 cycles, was carried out with a sample-barcoded 5' primer and a J-beta primer mix. TCRdb redid the calling of the 5' RACE reads with MiXCR, one entry per CDR3 protein. This table holds about 730,000 distinct CDR3 sequences, 40% to 45% found once. Material for sequencing was blood. These receptors all stem from a woman between 55 and 75 years old in good health.

In this sample, this clonotype turned up a few times. The CDR3 DNA reads TGTGCCAGCTCACCTTCGCCAGGGGTGGAAGAGACCCAGTACTTC. It is translated as CASSPSPGVEETQYF. This chain links TRBV18 with TRBJ2-5; weak D call: TRBD1 (6 bases). This CDR3 is built from 15 residues. The ends were cut back, 3 bases at V and 3 bases at J, with 14 bases in the middle. Germline CDR1 reads KGHSH; CDR2 reads LQKENI.

The chain joins TRBV12-3 or TRBV12-4 to TRBJ1-3; no clear D. Trimming stripped 3 bases from V and 0 bases from J, with 12 bases between. There are 16 residues in the CDR3. The CDR3 sequence: CASSFRPLGSGNTIYF. The CDR3 DNA reads as TGTGCCAGCAGTTTTCGCCCCCTCGGCTCTGGAAACACCATATATTTT.

V gene TRBV6-1 combines with J gene TRBJ1-2; tentatively, D is TRBD1 (5 bases). The CDR3 loop spans 16 amino acids. CDR1 is MNHNS, CDR2 SASEGT, per germline. The V end lost 9 bases, the J end lost 0 bases, and 20 bases lay between the germline ends. CDR3: CASIRVDRGANYGYTF. The CDR3 DNA is TGTGCCAGTATCCGTGTTGATAGGGGCGCTAACTATGGCTACACCTTC.

This clonotype was seen a handful of times. This chain uses TRBV6-2 or TRBV6-3 with TRBJ2-3, with 8 bases matching TRBD1. CDR1 and CDR2 (germline): MNHEY, SVGEGT. Trimming cost V 6 bases and J 4 bases; bases outside gene matches: 6. This CDR3 is built from 14 residues. CDR3 protein: CASRPDRAADTQYF. Written as DNA, the CDR3 is TGTGCCAGCAGGCCGGACAGGGCCGCAGATACGCAGTATTTT.

The chain joins TRBV4-1 to TRBJ2-1, with 10 nucleotides matching TRBD2. V lost 0 bases and J lost 4; bases outside the gene matches: 9. Germline V gives CDR1 MGHRA, CDR2 YSYEKL. This CDR3 has 18 amino acids. In DNA form, the CDR3 reads TGCGCCAGCAGCCAAGATCCCCTGGATAGCGGGGGGTACAATGAGCAGTTCTTC. Amino acid sequence: CASSQDPLDSGGYNEQFF.

This clonotype has a count of ten or more. The rearrangement joins TRBV11-2 to TRBJ2-1; D unclear. The V gene lost 0 bases and the J gene lost 7 bases, with 10 bases spanning the gap. Germline assignment: CDR1 SGHAT and CDR2 FQNNGV. The CDR3 consists of 14 residues. The chain's CDR3 is CASSLDRPFNEQFF. The CDR3 coding sequence is TGTGCCAGCAGCTTAGATCGGCCTTTTAATGAGCAGTTCTTC.

The chain recombines TRBV2 with TRBJ1-5; no reliable D call. This CDR3 is built from 12 residues. Looked up from germline, CDR1 is SNHLY and CDR2 is FYNNEI. Deletions cut 8 bases from V and 3 bases from J, with 8 bases between. CDR3 in amino acids: CASGRNNQPQHF. CDR3 nucleotide sequence: TGTGCCAGCGGCCGAAACAATCAGCCCCAGCATTTT.

This clonotype was seen a single time. The chain couples TRBV7-2 to TRBJ2-4; D is perhaps TRBD1 or TRBD2 (6 bases each). Germline CDR1 is SGHTA and CDR2 is FQGNSA. Trimming left V 5 bases short and J 0 bases short, with 14 bases between. The CDR3 length is 16 residues. The CDR3 bases are TGTGCCAGCAGCCCAGAGGGGGGTTCAGCCAAAAACATTCAGTACTTC. Translated, it gives CASSPEGGSAKNIQYF.

The V call is TRBV10-2, the J call TRBJ1-5, with D possibly being TRBD1 (6 bases). Trimming pared 6 bases from V and 7 bases from J, leaving 10 bases between. The CDR3 is 12 residues long. Germline V CDR1 and CDR2: WSHSY, SAAADI. DNA for the CDR3: TGCGCCAGCAGACAGGGTAGGCAGCCCCAGCATTTT. This translates into CASRQGRQPQHF.

This clonotype appeared a few times. This chain links TRBV6-2 or TRBV6-3 with TRBJ1-2; tentatively, D is TRBD1 (5 bases). The CDR3 runs 14 residues. V lost 2 bases and J lost 3, with 10 bases in between. CDR1 is MNHEY, CDR2 SVGEGT, per germline. DNA for the CDR3: TGTGCCAGCAGTTACGAGGGGAGGCACTATGGCTACACCTTC. It specifies CASSYEGRHYGYTF.

The sample holds a few counts of this clonotype. J is TRBJ2-3 and V is TRBV7-3; D uncertain. CDR1 and CDR2 (germline): SGHTA, FQGTGA. The CDR3 sequence is 14 residues long. V was trimmed by 2 bases and J by 4 bases, leaving 10 bases between them. The CDR3 DNA reads TGTGCCAGCAGCTTAGCTGTACATCCAGATACGCAGTATTTT. Translating gives CASSLAVHPDTQYF.

In its sample, this clonotype was seen many times. V usage is TRBV3-1 and J usage is TRBJ2-1; D call uncertain. V lost 4 bases and J 5 bases, leaving 3 bases between the germline ends. This CDR3 contains 11 residues. Germline V gene sequence: CDR1 LGHDT, CDR2 YNNKEL (reference sequence). CDR3 DNA: TGTGCCAGCAGCCTCCACAATGAGCAGTTCTTC. It is translated as CASSLHNEQFF.

The chain employs TRBV5-1 and TRBJ2-1; TRBD2 matches 7 bases. Germline CDR1 reads SGHRS; CDR2 reads YFSETQ. Trimming at V came to 4 bases and at J to 4 bases, leaving 8 bases not matched to a gene. The CDR3 is 15 residues long. The CDR3 DNA is TGCGCCAGCAGCACCGGGACTACCAGATACAATGAGCAGTTCTTC. Amino acid sequence: CASSTGTTRYNEQFF.

On this clonotype itself: A read error may produce the germline difference seen at one junction end. The J gene is TRBJ2-7, the V gene TRBV9, with 11 bases matching TRBD2. TRBJ2-5 matches the DNA end more closely, so the J call is doubtful. The CDR3 is 17 amino acids. The V gene's germline CDR1 is SGDLS and CDR2 YYNGEE. The CDR3 DNA is TGTGCTAGCAGCCTAGAGGGAACTAGCGGGAGTTCGCAGACCCAGTACTTC. Protein sequence: CASSLEGTSGSSQTQYF.

There are a few counts of this clonotype. The chain combines TRBV4-1 with TRBJ1-6, with D maybe TRBD1 (5 bases). CDR1 and CDR2 from the germline V gene are MGHRA and YSYEKL. The germline V and J ends were trimmed by 3 bases and 5 bases, with 14 bases remaining between them. The CDR3 totals 16 residues. The CDR3 here is CASSQQGPIHNSPLHF. In DNA, the CDR3 is TGCGCCAGCAGCCAGCAGGGACCGATTCATAATTCACCCCTCCACTTT.

This sequence joins TRBV5-1 and TRBJ1-1, with a weak D call TRBD1 (5 bases). Trimming removed 4 bases at V and 7 bases at J, with 17 bases between. This CDR3 contains 14 residues. CDR1 and CDR2 from the germline V gene are SGHRS and YFSETQ. CDR3 in DNA: TGCGCCAGCAGCGTGGAGGTAGGGACCATTGAAGCTTTCTTT. Translating it yields CASSVEVGTIEAFF.

About this clonotype itself: Germline is not matched at one junction end, which may reflect a read error. V is TRBV12-3 or TRBV12-4 and J is TRBJ2-3, with 11 nucleotides matching TRBD2. CDR3 length equals 17 residues. CDR3 protein: CACSSRMTSGGTDTQYF. Here the CDR3 DNA reads TGTGCCTGCAGTTCCCGAATGACTAGCGGGGGCACAGATACGCAGTATTTT.

The gene calls are TRBV27 and TRBJ2-7; D is tentatively TRBD1 or TRBD2 (6 bases each). This CDR3 has 12 amino acids. Deletions cut 5 bases from V and 4 bases from J, with 9 bases between. CDR1 and CDR2 from the germline V gene are MNHEY and SMNVEV (reference sequence). CDR3 coding DNA: TGTGCCAGCAGTAAAGGGGGGTACGAGCAGTACTTC. Translated, it gives CASSKGGYEQYF.

The chain joins TRBV27 to TRBJ1-1, with a weak D call TRBD1 (6 bases). V was pared by 6 bases and J by 2 bases, with 28 bases between. CDR1 and CDR2 (germline): MNHEY, SMNVEV (reference sequence). The CDR3 contains 19 residues. The CDR3 DNA sequence: TGTGCCAGCAGCCAGCGCCCCCTTGTACAGGGCCAGGGTAACACTGAAGCTTTCTTT. Its translation is CASSQRPLVQGQGNTEAFF.

J is TRBJ2-3 and V is TRBV20-1; a weak D match, TRBD1 (5 bases). Germline CDR1 is DFQATT and CDR2 is SNEGSKA (reference sequence). Trimming pared 3 bases from V and 2 bases from J, leaving 15 bases between. The CDR3 is 15 residues long. The CDR3 coding sequence is TGCAGTGCTAGTTTGCGAGTAGGGGCCACAGATACGCAGTATTTT. Protein sequence: CSASLRVGATDTQYF.

The chain combines TRBV4-1 with TRBJ2-3; no firm D call. The CDR3 length is 15 residues. Germline-derived CDR1 and CDR2 are MGHRA and YSYEKL. Trimming left V 1 base short and J 5 bases short, with 13 bases between. CDR3 DNA sequence: TGCGCCAGCAGCCAAGCATGGAACCGGCAAGATACGCAGTATTTT. Protein sequence: CASSQAWNRQDTQYF.

As concerns this clonotype: Being one base from a much bigger clone, this may be a read error. The chain links TRBV29-1 to TRBJ2-5, with D possibly being TRBD2 (6 bases). The CDR3 spans 14 residues. Trimming took 4 bases from V and 11 from J, leaving 23 bases between them. CDR1 and CDR2 (germline): SQVTM, ANQGSEA. The CDR3: CSVAVSGHPNEQYF. As DNA, the CDR3 is TGCAGCGTTGCGGTTAGCGGTCATCCTAATGAGCAGTACTTC.